There are many counts of the clone carrying this T cell receptor beta chain. Its cognate antigen is unknown. The source of the sample is a study of T cells in Graves' hyperthyroidism and ophthalmopathy. Findings of the study overall: Most thyroid clonotypes with frequency above 0.001 were detected in blood.

Patients aged 18 to 65 had newly diagnosed hyperthyroidism lasting under 2 months. The PBMCs had their origin in 10 ml of fresh peripheral blood. V trimming: 8 bases; J trimming: 1 base; junction bases outside the gene matches: 6. The CDR3 runs to 14 residues. The germline V gene encodes CDR1 SNHLY and CDR2 FYNNEI. Template material for amplifying TCR beta CDR3 regions consisted of RNA transcripts. The primer set for the first-round RT-PCR of the TCR CDR3 was HTBI. TCRdb reanalysed the multiplex PCR reads using MiXCR and keeps one entry per CDR3 protein. This sample has some 250,000 distinct CDR3 sequences; 13% to 15% occur once, and the top ten carry roughly 15%.

The sequence was obtained from a woman in her forties with Graves' hyperthyroidism that later progressed to Graves' ophthalmopathy. The chain uses TRBV2 and TRBJ2-5, with 8 bases lining up with TRBD2. The sample consisted of blood. The CDR3: CASARLAIQETQYF. In nucleotides, the CDR3 is TGTGCCAGCGCGCGACTAGCGATCCAAGAGACCCAGTACTTC.